This is a list of T cell receptor beta chains from one sample in a study of regulatory T cells in long-lasting Graves disease. One entry per CDR3 protein, called by TCRdb with MiXCR from the multiplex PCR reads. Of roughly 420,000 distinct CDR3 sequences in the sample, around 15% were seen once. Sample: peripheral blood mononuclear cells (PBMCs), taken at new diagnosis, from a patient treated with antithyroid drugs. These receptors all come from a female donor with Graves disease. CDR3s include the opening cysteine and the closing phenylalanine or tryptophan. D genes are given only for firm matches. Some rows mark clone size as missing; the rest say once, few, many or name a class of expanded clone.

NA | TRBJ1-1 | TRBV19 | NA | TGTGCCAGTAGTCAGCTTACGAACACTGAAGCTTTCTTT | CASSQLTNTEAFF
NA | TRBJ1-1 | TRBV28 | NA | TGTGCCAGCAGTTTAGAGGCGGCGATGAACACTGAAGCTTTCTTT | CASSLEAAMNTEAFF
TRBD2 | TRBJ2-2 | TRBV2 | NA | TGTGCCAGCAGGGTAGCGGGAGGGTCGAACACCGGGGAGCTGTTTTTT | CASRVAGGSNTGELFF
TRBD2 | TRBJ2-3 | TRBV6-1 | many | TGTGCCAGCAGTAGTATCGGGACTAGGACAGATACGCAGTATTTT | CASSSIGTRTDTQYF
TRBD1 | TRBJ2-5 | TRBV2 | many | TGTGCCACCCACCCACGGACAGGGAACGAAGAGACCCAGTACTTC | CATHPRTGNEETQYF
TRBD1 | TRBJ2-1 | TRBV7-9 | NA | TGTGCCAGCAGACCTCGGACAGGGGGGAAGATTAAGTACAATGAGCAGTTCTTC | CASRPRTGGKIKYNEQFF
NA | TRBJ2-7 | TRBV11-2 | many | TGTGCCAGCAGCCGCCTGCCTGCCGAGCAGTACTTC | CASSRLPAEQYF
NA | TRBJ1-1 | TRBV2 | many | TGTGCCAGCAGTGAAGGAAGGACAATGAACACTGAAGCTTTCTTT | CASSEGRTMNTEAFF
TRBD1 | TRBJ1-3 | TRBV7-9 | many | TGTGCAATAGGACAGGCCCCCTCTGGAAACACCATATATTTT | CAIGQAPSGNTIYF
TRBD1 | TRBJ1-6 | TRBV12-3/TRBV12-4 | NA | TGTGCCAGCAGTAGCCGACAGGGGATCAATTCACCCCTCCACTTT | CASSSRQGINSPLHF
NA | TRBJ2-1 | TRBV24-1 | many | TGTGCCACCAGTGACGGTGGGGCTAGTCCTATGGATGAGCAGTTCTTC | CATSDGGASPMDEQFF
TRBD1 | TRBJ1-2 | TRBV20-1 | NA | TGCAGTGCACCGGACAGGGCGGGGGGCTACACCTTC | CSAPDRAGGYTF
NA | TRBJ2-1 | TRBV6-1 | few | TGTGCCAGCAGTGAAAATGAACTGTGGACCGTCAATGAGCAGTTCTTC | CASSENELWTVNEQFF
NA | TRBJ1-4 | TRBV9 | few | TGTGCCAGCAGCGCATACGAGGGAACCCCTAATGAAAAACTGTTTTTT | CASSAYEGTPNEKLFF
NA | TRBJ1-5 | TRBV30 | many | TGTGCCTGGAGTCTTTTACAGGGAGGCAATCAGCCCCAGCATTTT | CAWSLLQGGNQPQHF
TRBD2 | TRBJ2-3 | TRBV20-1 | few | TGCAGTGCTAGGGGAGCGGGAGGGCGAGCAGATACGCAGTATTTT | CSARGAGGRADTQYF
NA | TRBJ1-4 | TRBV12-3/TRBV12-4 | many | TGTGCCAGCAGTTTCAGGGCAACTAATGAAAAACTGTTTTTT | CASSFRATNEKLFF
NA | TRBJ2-6 | TRBV7-2 | many | TGTGCCAGCAGCTTAGAGGCCGGCCTCGCAGGCCTCTCTGGGGCCAACGTCCTGACTTTC | CASSLEAGLAGLSGANVLTF
NA | TRBJ1-4 | TRBV7-2 | many | TGTGCCAGCAGCTCATGGACGGCGAATGAAAAACTGTTTTTT | CASSSWTANEKLFF
TRBD1 | TRBJ2-6 | TRBV12-3/TRBV12-4 | many | TGTGCCAGCAGTACCGGACAGGGGGCGGCTGGGGCCAACGTCCTGACTTTC | CASSTGQGAAGANVLTF
NA | TRBJ2-7 | TRBV14 | many | TGTGCCAGCAGCCAAGGTACCCGGAAGCAGTACTTC | CASSQGTRKQYF
NA | TRBJ2-1 | TRBV30 | NA | TGTGCCTTGAGCCACTACAATGAGCAGTTCTTC | CALSHYNEQFF
NA | TRBJ2-1 | TRBV7-9 | many | TGTGCCAGCAGCCCCGGCGGGGGCCTGTCCTACAATGAGCAGTTCTTC | CASSPGGGLSYNEQFF
TRBD1 | TRBJ1-2 | TRBV19 | many | TGTGCCAGTAGTATAGAGACAGGGGCTAACTATGGCTACACCTTC | CASSIETGANYGYTF
NA | TRBJ2-3 | TRBV7-9 | many | TGTGCCAGCAGCTTCGACCCCACGCAGTATTTT | CASSFDPTQYF
TRBD2 | TRBJ2-1 | TRBV12-3/TRBV12-4 | many | TGTGCCAGCAGTTTAGGAGCGGGGGTTTACAATGAGCAGTTCTTC | CASSLGAGVYNEQFF
NA | TRBJ2-1 | TRBV6-1 | few | TGTGCCAGCACCAAATCAGGGGATGAGCAGTTCTTC | CASTKSGDEQFF
TRBD2 | TRBJ2-1 | TRBV5-5 | many | TGTGCCAGCAGCTTGTGGGCTAGCGGCAGCTCCTACAATGAGCAGTTCTTC | CASSLWASGSSYNEQFF
NA | TRBJ1-2 | TRBV11-3 | few | TGTGCCAGCAGCTTAGATTTCCCAGGGATTAACTATGGCTACACCTTC | CASSLDFPGINYGYTF
TRBD1 | TRBJ2-1 | TRBV7-9 | NA | TGTGCCAGCAGCTCTATATCAGTAACGGGACAGTCCGTCTACAATGAGCAGTTCTTC | CASSSISVTGQSVYNEQFF
TRBD1 | TRBJ1-2 | TRBV20-1 | many | TGCAGTGCGCCCCGGGACAGCTATGGCTACACCTTC | CSAPRDSYGYTF
NA | TRBJ1-1 | TRBV19 | many | TGTGCCAGTAGTATCCGTGGTAGGGTGGGCACTGAAGCTTTCTTT | CASSIRGRVGTEAFF
NA | TRBJ1-2 | TRBV3-1 | many | TGTGCCAGCAGCCAAAGTTATGGCTACACCTTC | CASSQSYGYTF
TRBD1 | TRBJ2-1 | TRBV3-1 | many | TGTGCCAGCAGCCAAGAGAGCCAGGGGGCTCAGTTCTTC | CASSQESQGAQFF
TRBD2 | TRBJ2-5 | TRBV29-1 | many | TGCAGCGGACTAGCGGGAGGAGAGACCCAGTACTTC | CSGLAGGETQYF
NA | TRBJ1-2 | TRBV10-1 | few | TGCGCCAGCAGCCCAACAATTGATGGGGGCTACACCTTC | CASSPTIDGGYTF
TRBD2 | TRBJ2-7 | TRBV6-1 | NA | TGTGCCAGCAGGTCGGGACTAGCGGGTTACGAGCAGTACTTC | CASRSGLAGYEQYF
NA | TRBJ1-2 | TRBV4-1 | NA | TGCGCCAGCAGCGCCTCCGGGACAGGCTACACCTTC | CASSASGTGYTF
NA | TRBJ1-1 | TRBV30 | many | TGTGCCTGGAGTGTTCACGTGAACACTGAAGCTTTCTTT | CAWSVHVNTEAFF
TRBD1 | TRBJ2-3 | TRBV6-2/TRBV6-3 | few | TGTGCCAGCAGTGGACAGGTTGGTCCAGATACGCAGTATTTT | CASSGQVGPDTQYF
NA | TRBJ2-7 | TRBV28 | many | TGTGCCAGCAGTTTTCGGCTGGGAGACGAGCAGTACTTC | CASSFRLGDEQYF
TRBD1 | TRBJ1-3 | TRBV5-5 | NA | TGTGCCAGCAGCTGGGGGACAGGGTTATCTGGAAACACCATATATTTT | CASSWGTGLSGNTIYF
TRBD1 | TRBJ1-1 | TRBV6-1 | many | TGTGCCAGCAGTAACAGGGGTCTCTCTGAAGCTTTCTTT | CASSNRGLSEAFF
NA | TRBJ2-7 | TRBV12-3/TRBV12-4 | many | TGTGCCAGCAGTGCGGACAGTTTCTACGAGCAGTACTTC | CASSADSFYEQYF
NA | TRBJ1-1 | TRBV5-1 | many | TGTGCCAGCAGCCAGCTCAGGAACAGGGAGATGAACACTGAAGCTTTCTTT | CASSQLRNREMNTEAFF
TRBD2 | TRBJ2-7 | TRBV5-1 | many | TGCGCCAGCAGCTTAGGACTAGCGGGCCTGCTCTCCTACGAGCAGTACTTC | CASSLGLAGLLSYEQYF
NA | TRBJ2-7 | TRBV15 | few | TGTGCCACCAGCAGAGCTTACGCTTCCTACGAGCAGTACTTC | CATSRAYASYEQYF
NA | TRBJ1-6 | TRBV13 | many | TGTGCCAGCAGCTTGCTGGGGGATAGGGGCAATTCACCCCTCCACTTT | CASSLLGDRGNSPLHF
TRBD1 | TRBJ1-5 | TRBV12-3/TRBV12-4 | NA | TGTGCCAGCAGTCCTGCAGGTCAGGGGGAACAGCCCCAGCATTTT | CASSPAGQGEQPQHF
TRBD1 | TRBJ2-7 | TRBV5-1 | many | TGCGCCAGCAGCCCACACTCCGGGACAGGGAGCTCCTACGAGCAGTACTTC | CASSPHSGTGSSYEQYF
TRBD1 | TRBJ1-6 | TRBV11-2 | many | TGTGCCAGCAGCTTACGGGACAGGGAGCGATCACCCCTCCACTTT | CASSLRDRERSPLHF
NA | TRBJ1-2 | TRBV6-2/TRBV6-3 | many | TGTGCCAGCAGTTATGCGAGGGGCGGCCCCAATGGCTACACCTTC | CASSYARGGPNGYTF
NA | TRBJ1-4 | TRBV12-3/TRBV12-4 | many | TGTGCCAGCAGTTTAAGCGGAAGCCCTTTTGCAACTAATGAAAAACTGTTTTTT | CASSLSGSPFATNEKLFF
NA | TRBJ1-4 | TRBV3-1 | many | TGTGCCAGCAGCCAAGAGGCGGGGTTCAATGAAAAACTGTTTTTT | CASSQEAGFNEKLFF
TRBD1 | TRBJ1-1 | TRBV4-1 | many | TGCGCCAGCAGCACCCGGACAGGGAGGGACACTGAAGCTTTCTTT | CASSTRTGRDTEAFF